The rows below give T cell receptor beta chains drawn from one sample of a study of blood T cell repertoires in COVID-19. Libraries were prepared by immunoSEQ multiplex PCR; TCRdb keeps only in-frame clonotypes and omits some of them. The data hold more than 150,000 clones, with roughly 78% observed a single time. Sequenced sample: peripheral blood. Every receptor here comes from a woman aged 80 or over with active or convalescent COVID-19. Both conserved end residues are part of each CDR3. The D gene is left open where the match is weak. Not all rows give a size; the values are once, few, many and, for expanded clones, a class.

v_call,d_call,clone_size,j_call,cdr3_aa,cdr3_nt
TRBV2,.,.,TRBJ2-3,CASSGRGTVTGDTQYF,TGTGCCAGCAGTGGCCGCGGGACCGTAACGGGAGATACGCAGTATTTT
TRBV7-2,TRBD2,.,TRBJ2-5,CASLAGGLQETQYF,TGTGCCAGTTTAGCGGGGGGTCTCCAGGAGACCCAGTACTTC
TRBV12-3/TRBV12-4,.,.,TRBJ2-3,CASSFSPPSTQYF,TGTGCCAGCAGTTTTTCTCCTCCGAGTACGCAGTATTTT
TRBV7-6,.,.,TRBJ1-5,CASSLAPGGNQPQHF,TGTGCCAGCAGCTTAGCTCCCGGTGGCAATCAGCCCCAGCATTTT
TRBV5-1,.,few,TRBJ2-7,CASSPSISYEQYF,TGCGCCAGCAGCCCATCCATTTCCTACGAGCAGTACTTC
TRBV4-1,TRBD2,.,TRBJ2-1,CASSHKRGGSGEQFF,TGCGCCAGCAGCCACAAGCGGGGGGGCAGCGGTGAGCAGTTCTTC
TRBV18,TRBD1,.,TRBJ1-1,CASSPTLVAGGTNTEAFF,TGTGCCAGCTCACCCACCCTTGTGGCAGGGGGCACGAACACTGAAGCTTTCTTT
TRBV2,.,.,TRBJ2-2,CASSGDPHGELFF,TGTGCCAGCTCCGGGGATCCACACGGGGAGCTGTTTTTT
TRBV9,TRBD1,.,TRBJ1-4,CASSASDRGNEKLFF,TGTGCCAGCAGCGCTTCCGACAGGGGTAATGAAAAACTGTTTTTT
TRBV5-4,.,.,TRBJ2-5,CASSLPRPETQYF,TGTGCCAGCAGCTTGCCCAGGCCCGAGACCCAGTACTTC
TRBV28,TRBD1,.,TRBJ2-7,CATETGLPYEQYF,TGTGCCACCGAGACAGGGCTCCCCTACGAGCAGTACTTC
TRBV15,TRBD1,once,TRBJ1-1,CATSSDRTGAMNTEAFF,TGTGCCACCAGCAGTGATCGGACAGGGGCTATGAACACTGAAGCTTTCTTT
TRBV4-2,.,.,TRBJ1-5,CASSQDLGGELGQPQHF,TGTGCCAGCAGCCAAGATCTAGGGGGGGAACTGGGTCAGCCCCAGCATTTT
TRBV19,TRBD1,.,TRBJ2-2,CASSYGTGVTGELFF,TGTGCCAGTAGTTACGGGACAGGGGTCACCGGGGAGCTGTTTTTT
TRBV28,TRBD1,few,TRBJ1-5,CASSRGTGVSQPQHF,TGTGCCAGCAGTCGCGGGACAGGGGTGAGTCAGCCCCAGCATTTT
TRBV19,TRBD1,.,TRBJ1-5,CASSIWGRGRSQPQHF,TGTGCCAGTAGTATTTGGGGCAGGGGGCGAAGTCAGCCCCAGCATTTT
TRBV7-2,.,.,TRBJ1-2,CASRAHEDFWYGYTF,TGTGCCAGCAGAGCCCACGAGGACTTTTGGTATGGCTACACCTTC
TRBV7-7,.,.,TRBJ2-3,CASSPRVSTDTQYF,TGTGCCAGCAGCCCCAGGGTCAGCACAGATACGCAGTATTTT
TRBV6-1,.,.,TRBJ2-6,CASSAGWSAWGANVLTF,TGTGCCAGCAGTGCGGGGTGGAGTGCGTGGGGGGCCAACGTCCTGACTTTC
TRBV6-2/TRBV6-3,.,.,TRBJ2-3,CASSWWSGTDTQYF,TGTGCCAGCAGTTGGTGGTCGGGCACAGATACGCAGTATTTT
TRBV7-9,.,.,TRBJ2-2,CASSPPGGLDTGELFF,TGTGCCAGCAGCCCCCCCGGGGGGCTCGACACCGGGGAGCTGTTTTTT
TRBV28,.,.,TRBJ1-2,CAVRTATNYGYTF,TGTGCCGTACGGACAGCTACTAACTATGGCTACACCTTC